The next 30 T cell receptor beta chains were all read from a single sample in a study of cytomegalovirus exposure and HLA in healthy donors. 13 Jbeta primers and 60 Vbeta primers were used for the PCR. Data came from immunoSEQ multiplex PCR; TCRdb stores just in-frame clones and leaves some out. The sample shows approximately 140,000 clones, around 82% of them seen only once. Sequenced input: PBMCs. The receptors were gathered from a man between 18 and 35 years old in good health and CMV-seropositive.

This clone was detected only once. The V call is TRBV5-1, the J call TRBJ2-5; a weak D match, TRBD2 (5 bases). V was trimmed by 4 bases and J by 2 bases, leaving 15 bases between them. There are 15 residues in the CDR3. Germline CDR1 and CDR2: SGHRS and YFSETQ. The CDR3 here is CASSPRPSQQETQYF. The CDR3 DNA is TGCGCCAGCAGCCCCCGTCCTAGCCAGCAAGAGACCCAGTACTTC. The variable domain in full, completed from reference TRBV5-1 and TRBJ2-5, reads KAGVTQTPRYLIKTRGQQVTLSCSPISGHRSVSWYQQTPGQGLQFLFEYFSETQRNKGNFPGRFSGRQFSNSRSEMNVSTLELGDSALYLCASSPRPSQQETQYFGPGTRLLVL.

The CDR3 here is CASSPSSGAYEQYF. In DNA, the CDR3 is TGTGCCAGCAGCCCCTCCAGCGGGGCCTACGAGCAGTACTTC. The chain carries TRBV6-6 and TRBJ2-7; 7 bases map to TRBD2. CDR3 length: 14 amino acids. Germline values: CDR1 MNHNY, CDR2 SVGAGI (reference sequence). Unmatched junction bases numbered 7, after V lost 6 bases and J lost 2 bases.

This clone was seen only a few times. The V and J genes are TRBV28 and TRBJ2-7, with 7 bases matching TRBD2. Germline CDR1 MDHEN, CDR2 SYDVKM. The CDR3 is 21 residues long. Trimming took 6 bases from V and 3 from J; bases not matched to a gene: 29. The CDR3 nucleotides are TGTGCCAGCAGCCCGGGGGGTATTCCCAGTCTAACCTACTTACGAAACTACGAGCAGTACTTC. Protein product: CASSPGGIPSLTYLRNYEQYF.

J is TRBJ1-1 and V is TRBV7-3; D remains ambiguous. The CDR3 is 12 amino acids. Trimming stripped 2 bases from V and 6 bases from J, with 7 bases between. Germline values: CDR1 SGHTA, CDR2 FQGTGA. CDR3 in DNA: TGTGCCAGCAGCTTACGAGCGCCTGAAGCTTTCTTT. The encoded protein is CASSLRAPEAFF.

This clone came up once. The chain couples TRBV6-5 to TRBJ1-1; 11 bases agree with TRBD1. V was clipped by 4 bases and J by 3 bases; unmatched bases: 1. This CDR3 contains 14 residues. CDR1 and CDR2 from the germline V gene are MNHEY and SVGAGI. CDR3 DNA sequence: TGTGCCAGCAGTTCGGACAGGGGGCACACTGAAGCTTTCTTT. This sequence encodes CASSSDRGHTEAFF.

This chain uses TRBV5-6 with TRBJ2-6; D perhaps matches TRBD1 (6 bases). This CDR3 has 18 amino acids. The V gene's germline CDR1 is SGHDT and CDR2 YYEEEE. The V end was cut by 0 bases, the J end by 2 bases, with 15 bases between. CDR3 in DNA: TGTGCCAGCAGCTTGGTGGGCAGGGGCGGTACTGGGGCCAACGTCCTGACTTTC. Residues: CASSLVGRGGTGANVLTF.

There are a few counts of this clone. The V call is TRBV19, the J call TRBJ2-3; 7 bases are shared with TRBD1. V shed 5 bases and J 6 bases; nucleotides not matched to a gene: 5. The CDR3 length is 13 residues. Looked up from germline, CDR1 is LNHDA and CDR2 is SQIVND (reference sequence). DNA for the CDR3: TGTGCCAGTAGTTCGGACAGGCGGGATACGCAGTATTTT. Translating gives CASSSDRRDTQYF.

The rearrangement joins TRBV29-1 to TRBJ2-5, with 9 bases aligning to TRBD1. Germline CDR1 and CDR2: SQVTM and ANQGSEA. With 6 bases clipped from V and 5 bases from J, the junction kept 7 bases outside the gene matches. The CDR3 extends over 13 amino acids. In DNA, the CDR3 is TGCAGCGTCGACAGGGGGTCAGGGGAGACCCAGTACTTC. This encodes CSVDRGSGETQYF.

This clone turned up a few times. Written as DNA, the CDR3 is TGTGCCAGCAGCTTTTCTCAGGGAGGCGGTTCACCCCTCCACTTT. As protein: CASSFSQGGGSPLHF. This chain joins TRBV7-2 and TRBJ1-6; D possibly corresponds to TRBD1 (5 bases). V lost 3 bases, J lost 9 bases, and 15 bases lay in between. The CDR3 length is 15 residues. Germline-derived CDR1 and CDR2 are SGHTA and FQGNSA. Using reference TRBV7-2 and TRBJ1-6 for the parts outside the CDR3, the full variable domain is GAGVSQSPSNKVTEKGKDVELRCDPISGHTALYWYRQSLGQGLEFLIYFQGNSAPDKSGLPSDRFSAERTGGSVSTLTIQRTQQEDSAVYLCASSFSQGGGSPLHFGNGTRLTVT.

This clone appeared a few times. The chain links TRBV7-3 to TRBJ1-1; TRBD1 aligns across 9 bases. Losses at the gene ends were 5 bases for V and 7 bases for J; bases not matched to a gene: 8. CDR3 size: 14 residues. The germline V gene has CDR1 SGHTA and CDR2 FQGTGA. CDR3 coding DNA: TGTGCCAGCAGCCCCGGACAGGGGATGGGTGAAGCTTTCTTT. Its protein is CASSPGQGMGEAFF. The full variable domain, with the rest looked up from reference TRBV7-3 and TRBJ1-1, is GAGVSQTPSNKVTEKGKYVELRCDPISGHTALYWYRQSLGQGPEFLIYFQGTGAADDSGLPNDRFFAVRPEGSVSTLKIQRTERGDSAVYLCASSPGQGMGEAFFGQGTRLTVV.

In DNA form, the CDR3 reads TGTGCCAGCAGCGTAGAAGGGACAGGTAGAGAAGCTTTCTTT. It encodes CASSVEGTGREAFF. The chain joins TRBV9 to TRBJ1-1; TRBD1 agrees at 8 bases. The germline gives CDR1 SGDLS, CDR2 YYNGEE. The CDR3 runs 14 residues. Trimming took 0 bases from V and 8 from J; bases not matched to a gene: 6.

J is TRBJ1-2 and V is TRBV5-1, with TRBD1 matching over 7 bases. With 4 bases clipped from V and 2 bases from J, the junction kept 14 bases outside the gene matches. The CDR3 is 17 amino acids. Germline-derived CDR1 and CDR2 are SGHRS and YFSETQ. Written as DNA, the CDR3 is TGCGCCAGCAGCCGGGGGACAGTGGATACGGGGAACTATGGCTACACCTTC. Amino acids: CASSRGTVDTGNYGYTF.

The chain joins TRBV9 to TRBJ1-1, with 8 bases aligning to TRBD1. The germline gives CDR1 SGDLS, CDR2 YYNGEE. The CDR3 has 15 amino acids. V gave up 4 bases and J gave up 5 bases; unmatched junction bases: 10. CDR3 nucleotides: TGTGCCAGCAGCTCTGAAGACAGGGGAGATACTGAAGCTTTCTTT. Its translation: CASSSEDRGDTEAFF.

This chain connects TRBV4-1 to TRBJ2-5, with 7 bases identical to TRBD2. V was pared by 0 bases and J by 2 bases, with 3 bases of the junction left unmatched. The germline V gene has CDR1 MGHRA and CDR2 YSYEKL. The CDR3 has 15 amino acids. This CDR3 reads CASSQDSGGQETQYF. For the CDR3, the DNA is TGCGCCAGCAGCCAAGATTCGGGGGGTCAAGAGACCCAGTACTTC.

This chain links TRBV28 with TRBJ1-1, with a weak D call TRBD1 (5 bases). V lost 7 bases and J lost 0, with 12 bases in between. This CDR3 is built from 14 residues. Germline loops: CDR1 MDHEN, CDR2 SYDVKM. CDR3 amino acids: CASTRRGMNTEAFF. The CDR3 nucleotides are TGTGCCAGCACCCGAAGGGGAATGAACACTGAAGCTTTCTTT.

The CDR3 nucleotides read TGTGCCAGCAGCTCCTGGGACAGGGCGTCGAACTATGGCTACACCTTC. Translating gives CASSSWDRASNYGYTF. The rearrangement links TRBV7-6 to TRBJ1-2; 9 bases line up with TRBD1. Germline V gene data show CDR1 as SGHVS and CDR2 as FNYEAQ. There are 16 residues in the CDR3. Unmatched junction bases numbered 8, after V lost 4 bases and J lost 2 bases.

The chain employs TRBV27 and TRBJ1-1; D call uncertain. Germline V gives CDR1 MNHEY, CDR2 SMNVEV (reference sequence). The ends were cut back, 8 bases at V and 11 bases at J, with 12 bases in the middle. The CDR3 has 10 residues. The CDR3 region is CASGSKEAFF. Written as DNA, the CDR3 is TGTGCCAGCGGGTCAAAGGAGGCTTTCTTT.

The CDR3 DNA sequence: TGTGCCAGCAGCCCCAGGGGGAAGGGGAATCAGCCCCAGCATTTT. Translated: CASSPRGKGNQPQHF. The genes are TRBV6-1 and TRBJ1-5; TRBD1 aligns across 7 bases. The V gene's germline CDR1 is MNHNS and CDR2 SASEGT. Trimming at V came to 6 bases and at J to 4 bases, leaving 9 bases not matched to a gene. The CDR3 consists of 15 residues.

A single count supports this clone. This chain joins TRBV19 and TRBJ1-2; D might be TRBD1 (5 bases). The CDR3 is 13 amino acids. Looked up from germline, CDR1 is LNHDA and CDR2 is SQIVND (reference sequence). The ends were cut back, 8 bases at V and 3 bases at J, with 13 bases in the middle. CDR3 in DNA: TGTGCCAGTTCCGACGAAGGGGACTATGGCTACACCTTC. Translation gives CASSDEGDYGYTF.

This chain joins TRBV5-1 and TRBJ1-3, with 9 bases identical to TRBD1. The germline V gene has CDR1 SGHRS and CDR2 YFSETQ. V lost 5 bases to trimming and J lost 2 bases; unmatched junction nucleotides: 5. The CDR3 runs 15 residues. CDR3 sequence (DNA): TGCGCCAGCAGACAGGGGGCTATAACTGGAAACACCATATATTTT. Translated: CASRQGAITGNTIYF.

The rearrangement links TRBV10-1 to TRBJ1-1; 7 bases map to TRBD1. V shed 0 bases and J 1 base; nucleotides not matched to a gene: 14. CDR3 length: 19 residues. Per germline, CDR1 WNHNN and CDR2 SYGVQD (reference sequence). This CDR3 reads CASSESRDRFVQGNTEAFF. In DNA, the CDR3 is TGCGCCAGCAGTGAGTCCCGGGACAGATTCGTCCAAGGGAACACTGAAGCTTTCTTT.

This clone was recorded a few times. J is TRBJ2-3 and V is TRBV5-1; 9 bases align to TRBD1. This CDR3 has 14 residues. The junction had 5 bases not matched to a gene; V was cut back by 3 bases and J by 6 bases. Germline values: CDR1 SGHRS, CDR2 YFSETQ. CDR3 nucleotides: TGCGCCAGCAGCTCCCGGGACAGGGTCGATACGCAGTATTTT. Its translation is CASSSRDRVDTQYF.

J is TRBJ2-7 and V is TRBV27; 7 bases align to TRBD2. The germline CDR1 and CDR2 sequences are MNHEY and SMNVEV (reference sequence). V dropped 5 bases and J dropped 5; count of bases not matched to a gene: 15. This CDR3 spans 16 amino acids. DNA of the CDR3: TGTGCCAGCAGTGGGGGATCCGCGGGAGAGGTCCACGAGCAGTACTTC. It is translated as CASSGGSAGEVHEQYF.

This rearrangement joins TRBV7-6 to TRBJ2-1, with 8 positions matching TRBD2. The V segment lost 4 bases and the J segment 6 bases; nucleotides outside the gene matches: 14. The CDR3 runs to 17 residues. Germline assignment: CDR1 SGHVS and CDR2 FNYEAQ. CDR3 residues: CASSSPFGLAGFNEQFF. For the CDR3, the DNA is TGTGCCAGCAGCTCCCCCTTCGGCCTAGCGGGCTTCAATGAGCAGTTCTTC.

V usage is TRBV15 and J usage is TRBJ1-3; no reliable D call. The CDR3 totals 16 residues. CDR1 and CDR2 (germline): LNHNV, YYDKDF (reference sequence). V gave up 0 bases and J gave up 2 bases, with 11 bases separating them. This CDR3 is CATSRDAASAGNTIYF. The CDR3 DNA reads TGTGCCACCAGCAGAGATGCAGCGAGCGCTGGAAACACCATATATTTT.

CDR3 loop: CASSFSRGPSYEQYF. The CDR3 DNA reads TGCGCCAGCAGCTTTTCAAGGGGGCCCTCCTACGAGCAGTACTTC. The V gene is TRBV5-1, the J gene TRBJ2-7; 7 bases align to TRBD1. Germline trimming cut 2 bases from V and 0 bases from J; bases unmatched to any gene: 5. CDR1 is SGHRS and CDR2 is YFSETQ in the germline V gene. The CDR3 contains 15 residues.

The chain employs TRBV28 and TRBJ2-2; 12 nucleotides agree with TRBD2. Germline CDR1 reads MDHEN; CDR2 reads SYDVKM. J was trimmed by 1 base and V by 6 bases; bases with no gene match: 6. The CDR3 runs 17 residues. Here the CDR3 reads CASSQTGLAGNTGELFF. The DNA of the CDR3 is TGTGCCAGCAGCCAAACGGGACTAGCGGGGAACACCGGGGAGCTGTTTTTT.

The chain is built from TRBV5-1 and TRBJ1-5; TRBD1 might be the D (5 bases). From germline, CDR1 is SGHRS and CDR2 YFSETQ. V lost 1 base and J 1 base, leaving 9 bases between the germline ends. The CDR3 length is 15 residues. CDR3 region: CASSLLGGSNQPQHF. CDR3 bases: TGCGCCAGCAGCTTGCTGGGGGGGAGCAATCAGCCCCAGCATTTT.

V is TRBV25-1 and J is TRBJ2-5, with TRBD2 identical over 14 bases. CDR3 length equals 17 residues. In germline, CDR1 is MGHDK, CDR2 SYGVNS. J gave up 4 bases and V 4 bases, and 8 bases lay outside the gene matches. CDR3 amino acids: CASSGGLAGVNRETQYF. CDR3 sequence (DNA): TGTGCCAGCAGTGGGGGACTAGCGGGAGTAAATAGAGAGACCCAGTACTTC.

The chain has TRBV4-1 and TRBJ1-1, with D unclear. Germline CDR1 and CDR2: MGHRA and YSYEKL. V was cut by 4 bases and J by 4 bases, with 25 bases left in between. This CDR3 is built from 18 residues. The CDR3 DNA reads as TGCGCCAGCAGCCGAACAGTAATCGTGGAGGGCACGGGCACTGAAGCTTTCTTT. Translating it yields CASSRTVIVEGTGTEAFF.